The rows below give T cell receptor beta chains drawn from one sample of a study of cytomegalovirus exposure and HLA in healthy donors. Assay: immunoSEQ multiplex PCR; the TCRdb copy retains only in-frame clones and omits some. The table has about 190,000 clones, nearly 80% seen once; the top ten hold less than 6%. The material sequenced was PBMCs. Receptors originate from a woman in her 30s in good health and CMV-seropositive. Both conserved end residues are part of each CDR3. The order of the fields is clone size, J gene, V gene, D gene, CDR3 DNA, CDR3 protein. D genes are given only for firm matches. Size values are once, few and many counts, or a class for expanded clones, and some rows have none.

abundance: .
j_gene: TRBJ2-7
v_gene: TRBV27
d_gene: .
CDR3nt: TGTGCCAGCAGGGACAGCTTGGTGGGGGAGCAGTACTTC
CDR3aa: CASRDSLVGEQYF

abundance: .
j_gene: TRBJ2-2
v_gene: TRBV7-9
d_gene: TRBD2
CDR3nt: TGTGCCAGCAGCTTCAGTTCAGGAGCGGGAGATACCGGGGAGCTGTTTTTT
CDR3aa: CASSFSSGAGDTGELFF

abundance: .
j_gene: TRBJ1-4
v_gene: TRBV5-1
d_gene: .
CDR3nt: TGCGCCAGCAGATCCTTTGCAACTAATGAAAAACTGTTTTTT
CDR3aa: CASRSFATNEKLFF

abundance: .
j_gene: TRBJ2-3
v_gene: TRBV11-3
d_gene: .
CDR3nt: TGTGCCAGCAGCACGACTCCGAATCCTGGAGATACGCAGTATTTT
CDR3aa: CASSTTPNPGDTQYF

abundance: .
j_gene: TRBJ1-2
v_gene: TRBV13
d_gene: .
CDR3nt: TGTGCCAGCAGCATCCTGGACACTTCTAACTATGGCTACACCTTC
CDR3aa: CASSILDTSNYGYTF

abundance: once
j_gene: TRBJ2-7
v_gene: TRBV11-3
d_gene: TRBD2
CDR3nt: TGTGCCAGCACTAGCGGGAAGTGGGGGTACGAGCAGTACTTC
CDR3aa: CASTSGKWGYEQYF

abundance: .
j_gene: TRBJ2-1
v_gene: TRBV5-1
d_gene: TRBD2
CDR3nt: TGCGCCAGCAGCCTTGGTCGGGGACTAGCGGGGGGGCCATACAATGAGCAGTTCTTC
CDR3aa: CASSLGRGLAGGPYNEQFF

abundance: .
j_gene: TRBJ2-2
v_gene: TRBV2
d_gene: TRBD2
CDR3nt: TGTGCCAGGAGGAGTTCGGTAGCGGGAGGAATAACCGGGGAGCTGTTTTTT
CDR3aa: CARRSSVAGGITGELFF

abundance: .
j_gene: TRBJ1-2
v_gene: TRBV19
d_gene: .
CDR3nt: TGTGCCAGTAGTATAGGAGGGTCGGACGGCTACACCTTC
CDR3aa: CASSIGGSDGYTF

abundance: .
j_gene: TRBJ2-7
v_gene: TRBV28
d_gene: TRBD2
CDR3nt: TGTGCCAGCAGTGAACCGGGACTAGGATCCTACGAGCAGTACTTC
CDR3aa: CASSEPGLGSYEQYF

abundance: .
j_gene: TRBJ1-3
v_gene: TRBV11-2
d_gene: .
CDR3nt: TGTGCCAGCAGCTTAGATACAGGGCCGGGAAACACCATATATTTT
CDR3aa: CASSLDTGPGNTIYF

abundance: .
j_gene: TRBJ2-1
v_gene: TRBV4-1
d_gene: TRBD2
CDR3nt: TGCGCCAGCAGCCAAGATGGACTAGCGGGAGGGCTTGGAGAGCAGTTCTTC
CDR3aa: CASSQDGLAGGLGEQFF

abundance: many
j_gene: TRBJ2-2
v_gene: TRBV6-6
d_gene: .
CDR3nt: TGTGCCAGCAGCGCTGGGCGGGCCGGGGAGCTGTTTTTT
CDR3aa: CASSAGRAGELFF

abundance: few
j_gene: TRBJ1-4
v_gene: TRBV5-8
d_gene: .
CDR3nt: TGTGCCAGCAGCCCGGCGGACAACCGTATTGAAAAACTGTTTTTT
CDR3aa: CASSPADNRIEKLFF

abundance: .
j_gene: TRBJ2-1
v_gene: TRBV19
d_gene: .
CDR3nt: TGTGCCAGTAGTATAGCCGGGGTAAGAAATGAGCAGTTCTTC
CDR3aa: CASSIAGVRNEQFF

abundance: .
j_gene: TRBJ2-2
v_gene: TRBV7-2
d_gene: TRBD1
CDR3nt: TGTGCCAGCAGCTTACGGGGACAGGGGGCGGACACCGGGGAGCTGTTTTTT
CDR3aa: CASSLRGQGADTGELFF

abundance: .
j_gene: TRBJ2-1
v_gene: TRBV19
d_gene: .
CDR3nt: TGTGCCAGTAGTATAGGTCTAGCAGTCAATGAGCAGTTCTTC
CDR3aa: CASSIGLAVNEQFF

abundance: .
j_gene: TRBJ1-1
v_gene: TRBV29-1
d_gene: TRBD1
CDR3nt: TGCAGCGTGGGACAGGGTCATGAAGCTTTCTTT
CDR3aa: CSVGQGHEAFF

abundance: .
j_gene: TRBJ2-4
v_gene: TRBV5-4
d_gene: TRBD2
CDR3nt: TGTGCCAGCAGCCAAGGACTAGCGGTAGCCAAAAACATTCAGTACTTC
CDR3aa: CASSQGLAVAKNIQYF

abundance: .
j_gene: TRBJ2-7
v_gene: TRBV7-9
d_gene: .
CDR3nt: TGTGCCAGCAGCCTAACCGGTTACGAGCAGTACTTC
CDR3aa: CASSLTGYEQYF

abundance: .
j_gene: TRBJ1-3
v_gene: TRBV19
d_gene: .
CDR3nt: TGTGCCAGTAGTCAAATACAGGGTCTCTCTGGAAACACCATATATTTT
CDR3aa: CASSQIQGLSGNTIYF

abundance: once
j_gene: TRBJ2-4
v_gene: TRBV19
d_gene: .
CDR3nt: TGTGCCAGTAGACAGGGTCCCAAAAACATTCAGTACTTC
CDR3aa: CASRQGPKNIQYF

abundance: .
j_gene: TRBJ2-2
v_gene: TRBV10-2
d_gene: .
CDR3nt: TGCGCCAGCAGAGACAGAAACACCGGGGAGCTGTTTTTT
CDR3aa: CASRDRNTGELFF

abundance: .
j_gene: TRBJ1-1
v_gene: TRBV18
d_gene: .
CDR3nt: TGTGCCAGCTCACCGGTCACCACCTTACAGGGCACTGAAGCTTTCTTT
CDR3aa: CASSPVTTLQGTEAFF

abundance: .
j_gene: TRBJ2-7
v_gene: TRBV11-2
d_gene: .
CDR3nt: TGTGCCAGCAGCTTAGGCCCGCAGGTCGCCTCCTACGAGCAGTACTTC
CDR3aa: CASSLGPQVASYEQYF

abundance: few
j_gene: TRBJ2-1
v_gene: TRBV15
d_gene: .
CDR3nt: TGTGCCACCAGCGGAACTATCCACAATGAGCAGTTCTTC
CDR3aa: CATSGTIHNEQFF

abundance: .
j_gene: TRBJ2-3
v_gene: TRBV19
d_gene: TRBD2
CDR3nt: TGTGCCAGTAGTGGCGCTAGCGGGAGTGGGGTCACAGATACGCAGTATTTT
CDR3aa: CASSGASGSGVTDTQYF

abundance: .
j_gene: TRBJ1-4
v_gene: TRBV29-1
d_gene: TRBD1
CDR3nt: TGCAGCGTTGCTGACAGGGATGGAAATGAAAAACTGTTTTTT
CDR3aa: CSVADRDGNEKLFF

abundance: .
j_gene: TRBJ2-7
v_gene: TRBV7-9
d_gene: TRBD1
CDR3nt: TGTGCCAGCAGGACCGGGACAGGGGGCGGCTACGAGCAGTACTTC
CDR3aa: CASRTGTGGGYEQYF

abundance: .
j_gene: TRBJ2-1
v_gene: TRBV27
d_gene: .
CDR3nt: TGTGCCAGCAGTAGGACCCTCCGAGCTAGCTCAAAAGGGAATGAGCAGTTCTTC
CDR3aa: CASSRTLRASSKGNEQFF

abundance: .
j_gene: TRBJ1-5
v_gene: TRBV6-6
d_gene: TRBD1
CDR3nt: TGTGCCAGCAGTTACCCGGGACAGGGCAATCAGCCCCAGCATTTT
CDR3aa: CASSYPGQGNQPQHF

abundance: .
j_gene: TRBJ2-1
v_gene: TRBV10-1
d_gene: .
CDR3nt: TGCGCCAGCAGTGAGACTAGTAACGGTTACAATGAGCAGTTCTTC
CDR3aa: CASSETSNGYNEQFF

abundance: once
j_gene: TRBJ1-5
v_gene: TRBV5-6
d_gene: TRBD1
CDR3nt: TGTGCCAGCAGTCCGGGACAGAATCAGCCCCAGCATTTT
CDR3aa: CASSPGQNQPQHF

abundance: few
j_gene: TRBJ1-4
v_gene: TRBV4-1
d_gene: .
CDR3nt: TGCGCCAGCAGCCAGACCACAGGGATCGAGGGGGAAAAACTGTTTTTT
CDR3aa: CASSQTTGIEGEKLFF

abundance: once
j_gene: TRBJ2-7
v_gene: TRBV19
d_gene: TRBD1
CDR3nt: TGTGCCAGTAGGAACCTGGGACAGGGCTACGAGCAGTACTTC
CDR3aa: CASRNLGQGYEQYF

abundance: .
j_gene: TRBJ2-5
v_gene: TRBV7-6
d_gene: .
CDR3nt: TGTGCCAGCGGAGGTGAGACCCAGTACTTC
CDR3aa: CASGGETQYF

abundance: .
j_gene: TRBJ1-2
v_gene: TRBV5-1
d_gene: TRBD1
CDR3nt: TGCGCCAGCAGCTTGCACACAGGGGAGGACTATGGCTACACCTTC
CDR3aa: CASSLHTGEDYGYTF

abundance: .
j_gene: TRBJ1-4
v_gene: TRBV7-9
d_gene: TRBD1
CDR3nt: TGTGCCAGCAGCCCCAGAGGCCCGACAGGGTCTAATGAAAAACTGTTTTTT
CDR3aa: CASSPRGPTGSNEKLFF

abundance: .
j_gene: TRBJ2-1
v_gene: TRBV6-4
d_gene: TRBD2
CDR3nt: TGTGCCAGCAGGTCGACTAGCGGGAGCCTTAATGAGCAGTTCTTC
CDR3aa: CASRSTSGSLNEQFF

abundance: once
j_gene: TRBJ2-4
v_gene: TRBV10-3
d_gene: .
CDR3nt: TGTGCCCACACGGGGGTATTAGCCAAAAACATTCAGTACTTC
CDR3aa: CAHTGVLAKNIQYF

abundance: .
j_gene: TRBJ2-7
v_gene: TRBV28
d_gene: TRBD2
CDR3nt: TGTGCCAGCAGTACCCTCCCTTCCCTAGCGGCCTACGAGCAGTACTTC
CDR3aa: CASSTLPSLAAYEQYF

abundance: .
j_gene: TRBJ1-1
v_gene: TRBV11-3
d_gene: .
CDR3nt: TGTGCCAGCTCAGTAAAACGGAACACTGAAGCTTTCTTT
CDR3aa: CASSVKRNTEAFF

abundance: once
j_gene: TRBJ2-7
v_gene: TRBV6-5
d_gene: .
CDR3nt: TGTGCCAGCAGAGCCTCAGGGGAAGTTTCCTACGAGCAGTACTTC
CDR3aa: CASRASGEVSYEQYF

abundance: .
j_gene: TRBJ2-5
v_gene: TRBV23-1
d_gene: TRBD2
CDR3nt: TGCGCCAGCAGTCAAGGCGTGGCGGGGGGCCTAGAGACCCAGTACTTC
CDR3aa: CASSQGVAGGLETQYF

abundance: .
j_gene: TRBJ1-3
v_gene: TRBV7-6
d_gene: TRBD1
CDR3nt: TGTGCCAGCAGCATAAGACAGGGAATAGGTGGAAACACCATATATTTT
CDR3aa: CASSIRQGIGGNTIYF

abundance: once
j_gene: TRBJ2-5
v_gene: TRBV28
d_gene: TRBD2
CDR3nt: TGTGCCAGCAGTTTCGTGCGGGGGGAGACCCAGTACTTC
CDR3aa: CASSFVRGETQYF

abundance: .
j_gene: TRBJ2-2
v_gene: TRBV6-1
d_gene: TRBD2
CDR3nt: TGTGCCAGCAGACCGGGACTAGCGGAGTCCGAGCTGTTTTTT
CDR3aa: CASRPGLAESELFF